The 16 T cell receptor beta chains listed next were all sequenced from one sample in a study of T cell repertoires in cytomegalovirus infection. One entry per CDR3 protein results from TCRdb running MiXCR on the reads. The table records approximately 500,000 distinct CDR3 sequences, about 15% of them present only once. Sequencing used CD8+ T cells from PBMCs. These TCRs come from a human donor in good health (CMV status not recorded). Some clones in this sample may be carry-over from other donors' samples.

This clonotype has a handful of counts. The J gene is TRBJ1-5, the V gene TRBV27; D not certain. Between the trimmed V and J ends, which lost 1 base and 3 bases, there was a span of 13 bases. The CDR3 runs 16 residues. Germline loops: CDR1 MNHEY, CDR2 SMNVEV (reference sequence). For the CDR3, the DNA is TGTGCCAGCAGTTTATTTAGGGAGGCCGACAATCAGCCCCAGCATTTT. Translation gives CASSLFREADNQPQHF.

This clonotype turned up a few times. This chain joins TRBV19 and TRBJ2-2; weak D call: TRBD2 (5 bases). V was shortened by 3 bases and J by 6 bases, with 11 bases between the two germline ends. This CDR3 is built from 14 residues. Germline V gene lookup returns CDR1 LNHDA and CDR2 SQIVND (reference sequence). The CDR3 region is CASSMGLASGELFF. CDR3 nucleotides: TGTGCCAGTAGTATGGGTTTAGCGTCCGGGGAGCTGTTTTTT.

This clonotype was observed a handful of times. The gene calls are TRBV9 and TRBJ2-5; a weak D match, TRBD1 (7 bases). Trimming pared 3 bases from V and 4 bases from J, leaving 16 bases between. Germline V CDR1 and CDR2: SGDLS, YYNGEE. The CDR3 extends over 15 amino acids. The CDR3: CASSEGAAGTETQYF. The CDR3 DNA sequence: TGTGCCAGCAGCGAGGGGGCGGCGGGAACAGAGACCCAGTACTTC.

This clonotype has at least ten counts. This chain uses TRBV11-1 with TRBJ2-1; 7 positions agree with TRBD2. J gave up 3 bases and V 2 bases, and 7 bases lay outside the gene matches. CDR3 length equals 16 residues. Looked up from germline, CDR1 is SGHAT and CDR2 is FQDESV (reference sequence). Written as DNA, the CDR3 is TGTGCCAGCAGCTTAAGCGCGGGAGAGGGCTACAATGAGCAGTTCTTC. This codes for CASSLSAGEGYNEQFF.

In its sample, this clonotype was seen many times. V and J are TRBV28 and TRBJ2-5; weak D call: TRBD1 (7 bases). V lost 3 bases to trimming and J lost 2 bases, with 22 bases between them. The CDR3 spans 18 residues. Germline assignment: CDR1 MDHEN and CDR2 SYDVKM. Written as DNA, the CDR3 is TGTGCCAGCAGTTTTGACAGGGACTTATCCCTGGGGCAAGAGACCCAGTACTTC. Translation: CASSFDRDLSLGQETQYF.

On this clonotype: It is likely a read error, because the conserved phenylalanine at the end of the CDR3 is missing. The DNA is left out, because the CDR3 cannot be placed on it with certainty; the CDR3 is given as TCRdb lists it. The V call is TRBV7-6, the J call TRBJ2-1. Germline CDR1 is SGHVS and CDR2 is FNYEAQ. The CDR3 has 15 amino acids, counting both end residues. CDR3 residues: CASSLELLGGNEHFL.

This clonotype occurred a few times. The J gene is TRBJ2-1, the V gene TRBV19, with D possibly being TRBD1 (6 bases). V was clipped by 5 bases and J by 2 bases, with 10 bases between them. Looked up from germline, CDR1 is LNHDA and CDR2 is SQIVND (reference sequence). The CDR3 sequence is 14 residues long. The CDR3 region has the DNA TGTGCCAGTAGTGGAACAGGGACCTACAATGAGCAGTTCTTC. Protein: CASSGTGTYNEQFF. The entire variable domain, with the rest obtained from reference TRBV19 and TRBJ2-1, is as follows: DGGITQSPKYLFRKEGQNVTLSCEQNLNHDAMYWYRQDPGQGLRLIYYSQIVNDFQKGDIAEGYSVSREKKESFPLTVTSAQKNPTAFYLCASSGTGTYNEQFFGPGTRLTVL.

This chain uses TRBV19 with TRBJ1-1; no firm D call. CDR3 length: 12 residues. Per the germline V gene, CDR1 is LNHDA and CDR2 is SQIVND (reference sequence). V was pared by 8 bases and J by 0 bases, with 7 bases between. The DNA for the CDR3 is TGTGCCAGTGGGAGAATGAACACTGAAGCTTTCTTT. Translating gives CASGRMNTEAFF. The full variable domain, in which reference TRBV19 and TRBJ1-1 provide the parts outside the CDR3, is DGGITQSPKYLFRKEGQNVTLSCEQNLNHDAMYWYRQDPGQGLRLIYYSQIVNDFQKGDIAEGYSVSREKKESFPLTVTSAQKNPTAFYLCASGRMNTEAFFGQGTRLTVV.

This clonotype was picked up many times. V is TRBV7-8 and J is TRBJ2-7, with 7 bases aligning to TRBD1. Germline-derived CDR1 and CDR2 are SGHVS and FQNEAQ. V lost 4 bases and J lost 4; bases outside the gene matches: 16. The CDR3 is made up of 17 amino acids. Here the CDR3 DNA reads TGTGCCAGCAGCTCCCGGGCAGGGGGTCTGACTTTTTACGAGCAGTACTTC. It specifies CASSSRAGGLTFYEQYF.

Only a few counts were recorded for this clonotype. The chain couples TRBV2 to TRBJ2-7; TRBD1 matches at 8 bases. There are 14 residues in the CDR3. After removal of 10 bases from V and 5 bases from J, the junction contained 13 bases not matched to a gene. Germline values: CDR1 SNHLY, CDR2 FYNNEI. The CDR3, as DNA: TGTGCCACCCGACCGGGACAGGCGCCCGACGAGCAGTACTTC. Translation: CATRPGQAPDEQYF.

The J gene is TRBJ1-2, the V gene TRBV7-9; D perhaps matches TRBD1 (5 bases). This CDR3 region has 15 residues. CDR1 and CDR2 (germline): SEHNR, FQNEAQ (reference sequence). Trimming removed 5 bases from V and 1 base from J, with 14 bases in between. The CDR3 region is CASSIPTGNNYGYTF. The CDR3 bases are TGTGCCAGCAGCATACCAACAGGCAATAACTATGGCTACACCTTC.

Comment on this clonotype: A clone one base away is much larger, so this may be a read error. This is likely a read error, given that the CDR3 carries no conserved phenylalanine or tryptophan at its end. CDR3 loop: CASSRFNSPLHL. CDR3 DNA: TGTGCCAGCAGTCGCTTTAATTCACCCCTCCACCTT. The genes are TRBV27 and TRBJ1-6; no reliable D call. The germline CDR1 and CDR2 sequences are MNHEY and SMNVEV (reference sequence). The V end lost 5 bases, the J end lost 6 bases, and 5 bases lay between the germline ends. This CDR3 is built from 12 residues.

This chain links TRBV2 with TRBJ2-1; TRBD2 aligns across 7 bases. The V gene end was trimmed by 4 bases and the J gene end by 5 bases; junction bases not matched to a gene: 5. Germline values: CDR1 SNHLY, CDR2 FYNNEI. This CDR3 comprises 14 residues. CDR3: CASSVFAGDNEQFF. CDR3 in DNA: TGTGCCAGCAGTGTTTTTGCGGGAGACAATGAGCAGTTCTTC.

This clonotype has more than one count but fewer than ten. The gene calls are TRBV20-1 and TRBJ1-2; D remains unclear. The CDR3 sequence is 13 residues long. The germline V gene has CDR1 DFQATT and CDR2 SNEGSKA (reference sequence). Trimming left V 5 bases short and J 5 bases short, with 15 bases between. The CDR3 spells CSAAARTEYGYTF. In nucleotides, the CDR3 is TGCAGTGCTGCCGCAAGGACGGAGTATGGCTACACCTTC.

In this sample, this clonotype turned up a few times. The chain has TRBV19 and TRBJ1-4, with a weak D call TRBD1 (6 bases). Per germline, CDR1 LNHDA and CDR2 SQIVND (reference sequence). V lost 4 bases, J lost 0 bases, and 18 bases lay in between. The CDR3 spans 18 residues. CDR3 in DNA: TGTGCCAGTAGTACGAATACAGGGCTACTTGCAACTAATGAAAAACTGTTTTTT. It specifies CASSTNTGLLATNEKLFF.

Only a few counts were recorded for this clonotype. The V gene is TRBV30, the J gene TRBJ1-3; perhaps TRBD1 as D (6 bases). Germline V gives CDR1 GTSNPN, CDR2 SVGIG (reference sequence). V dropped 3 bases and J dropped 8 bases, with 14 bases sitting between them. This CDR3 is 13 amino acids long. Written as DNA, the CDR3 is TGTGCCTGGAGCACCGGACAGTTAGACACCATATATTTT. It codes for CAWSTGQLDTIYF. Full variable domain (rest looked up from reference TRBV30 and TRBJ1-3): SQTIHQWPATLVQPVGSPLSLECTVEGTSNPNLYWYRQAAGRGLQLLFYSVGIGQISSEVPQNLSASRPQDRQFILSSKKLLLSDSGFYLCAWSTGQLDTIYFGEGSWLTVV.